The 23 T cell receptor beta chains presented below share a single source sample, sequenced in a study of blood T cell repertoires in COVID-19. Measured with immunoSEQ multiplex PCR; TCRdb has only the in-frame clones, and not every one. This table holds around 21,000 clones, around 82% found once. The specimen was peripheral blood. These receptors all come from a man aged 40-50 years with acute or convalescent COVID-19.

V usage is TRBV5-6 and J usage is TRBJ2-2; 10 bases fit TRBD1. The trim removed 4 bases at V and 2 bases at J, leaving 5 bases unmatched. The germline CDR1 and CDR2 sequences are SGHDT and YYEEEE. The CDR3 runs to 16 residues. The CDR3 DNA sequence: TGTGCCAGCAGCGCGGACAGGGGGGATAACACCGGGGAGCTGTTTTTT. Encoded protein: CASSADRGDNTGELFF.

This clone was detected only a few times. This chain uses TRBV5-1 with TRBJ2-3; weak D call: TRBD1 (6 bases). In germline, CDR1 is SGHRS, CDR2 YFSETQ. The CDR3 sequence is 16 residues long. Trimming removed 1 base at V and 0 bases at J, with 12 bases between. The CDR3 spells CASSLQGRGSTDTQYF. The CDR3 region has the DNA TGCGCCAGCAGCTTGCAGGGGCGAGGTAGCACAGATACGCAGTATTTT. Based on the CDR3 plus reference TRBV5-1 and TRBJ2-3, the full variable domain is KAGVTQTPRYLIKTRGQQVTLSCSPISGHRSVSWYQQTPGQGLQFLFEYFSETQRNKGNFPGRFSGRQFSNSRSEMNVSTLELGDSALYLCASSLQGRGSTDTQYFGPGTRLTVL.

This clone showed up just a few times. The V call is TRBV12-3 or TRBV12-4, the J call TRBJ1-2; no clear D gene. The CDR3 spans 13 residues. Trimming cost V 3 bases and J 4 bases, with 9 bases left between them. Here the CDR3 reads CASSLAAGYGYTF. The CDR3 DNA sequence: TGTGCCAGCAGTTTGGCTGCTGGCTATGGCTACACCTTC.

The V gene is TRBV29-1, the J gene TRBJ1-1; D gene uncertain. Germline assignment: CDR1 SQVTM and CDR2 ANQGSEA. The CDR3 is 12 residues long. V dropped 7 bases and J dropped 1 base, with 10 bases sitting between them. This chain's CDR3 is CSAAPGNTEAFF. The DNA of the CDR3 is TGCAGCGCCGCACCAGGGAACACTGAAGCTTTCTTT.

The chain couples TRBV29-1 to TRBJ2-5, with D hard to call. The germline V gene encodes CDR1 SQVTM and CDR2 ANQGSEA. Trimming left V 3 bases short and J 2 bases short, with 7 bases between. The CDR3 is made up of 12 amino acids. CDR3 sequence (DNA): TGCAGCGTTGACCCACTACAAGAGACCCAGTACTTC. It is translated as CSVDPLQETQYF. Full variable domain (missing parts from reference TRBV29-1 and TRBJ2-5): SAVISQKPSRDICQRGTSLTIQCQVDSQVTMMFWYRQQPGQSLTLIATANQGSEATYESGFVIDKFPISRPNLTFSTLTVSNMSPEDSSIYLCSVDPLQETQYFGPGTRLLVL.

The V gene is TRBV19, the J gene TRBJ1-4; possibly TRBD1 for D (6 bases). Germline lookup yields CDR1 LNHDA and CDR2 SQIVND (reference sequence). The V end was cut by 4 bases, the J end by 8 bases, with 14 bases between. The CDR3 spans 14 residues. CDR3 in DNA: TGTGCCAGTAGTACTACAGGGATCGGCGAAAAACTGTTTTTT. Translated: CASSTTGIGEKLFF.

The chain uses TRBV5-1 and TRBJ1-4; a weak D match, TRBD1 (5 bases). Trimming removed 4 bases from V and 4 bases from J, with 14 bases in between. Germline V gives CDR1 SGHRS, CDR2 YFSETQ. The CDR3 loop spans 15 amino acids. The CDR3 protein is CASSGARGGNEKLFF. The CDR3, as DNA: TGCGCCAGCAGCGGAGCGCGGGGGGGTAATGAAAAACTGTTTTTT.

The V gene is TRBV7-6, the J gene TRBJ2-2, with D possibly being TRBD1 (5 bases). Per germline, CDR1 SGHVS and CDR2 FNYEAQ. This CDR3 is 15 amino acids long. V was pared by 0 bases and J by 1 base, with 6 bases between. The CDR3 spells CASSLAQGNTGELFF. The CDR3 nucleotides read TGTGCCAGCAGCTTAGCGCAGGGGAACACCGGGGAGCTGTTTTTT.

V is TRBV9 and J is TRBJ1-1; 7 bases match TRBD1. After removal of 0 bases from V and 11 bases from J, the junction contained 10 bases not matched to a gene. The germline V gene has CDR1 SGDLS and CDR2 YYNGEE. The CDR3 consists of 14 residues. CDR3 coding DNA: TGTGCCAGCAGCGTAGGGACAGGCGAGGCTGTGGCTTTCTTT. Its translation is CASSVGTGEAVAFF.

The chain combines TRBV5-1 with TRBJ2-1, with TRBD1 as a possible D gene (6 bases). V lost 2 bases to trimming and J lost 6 bases, with 12 bases between them. The CDR3 extends over 14 amino acids. Germline V gene sequence: CDR1 SGHRS, CDR2 YFSETQ. The CDR3 nucleotides read TGCGCCAGCAGCTTCACAGGGAAAGGCAATGAGCAGTTCTTC. Residues: CASSFTGKGNEQFF. Full variable domain (missing parts from reference TRBV5-1 and TRBJ2-1): KAGVTQTPRYLIKTRGQQVTLSCSPISGHRSVSWYQQTPGQGLQFLFEYFSETQRNKGNFPGRFSGRQFSNSRSEMNVSTLELGDSALYLCASSFTGKGNEQFFGPGTRLTVL.

The V gene is TRBV9, the J gene TRBJ1-6; 7 positions agree with TRBD1. After removal of 3 bases from V and 5 bases from J, the junction contained 5 bases not matched to a gene. The CDR3 covers 15 residues. CDR1 and CDR2 (germline): SGDLS, YYNGEE. Here the CDR3 DNA reads TGTGCCAGCAGCGGCCCGGGACAGAATAATTCACCCCTCCACTTT. It translates to CASSGPGQNNSPLHF.

This chain joins TRBV29-1 and TRBJ2-5; TRBD1 matches 9 bases. Germline loops: CDR1 SQVTM, CDR2 ANQGSEA. The CDR3 runs 14 residues. Trimming at V came to 5 bases and at J to 5 bases, leaving 9 bases not matched to a gene. The CDR3: CSVSHGTGWETQYF. CDR3 nucleotides: TGCAGCGTTTCCCACGGGACAGGGTGGGAGACCCAGTACTTC.

V gene TRBV6-5 combines with J gene TRBJ2-7; D uncertain. CDR3 length equals 14 residues. Germline CDR1 and CDR2: MNHEY and SVGAGI. Trimming removed 7 bases at V and 3 bases at J, with 16 bases between. The CDR3 region has the DNA TGTGCCAGCAATGTTCTGCAACAACACTACGAGCAGTACTTC. This translates into CASNVLQQHYEQYF.

The rearrangement links TRBV7-9 to TRBJ1-5, with 8 bases identical to TRBD1. The ends lost 4 bases at V and 4 bases at J; junction bases unmatched: 9. This CDR3 comprises 16 residues. Germline lookup yields CDR1 SEHNR and CDR2 FQNEAQ (reference sequence). The chain's CDR3 is CASSSSQGAWNQPQHF. CDR3 coding DNA: TGTGCCAGCAGCTCCTCCCAGGGGGCTTGGAATCAGCCCCAGCATTTT.

The chain couples TRBV9 to TRBJ1-4; 7 bases line up with TRBD1. The germline CDR1 and CDR2 sequences are SGDLS and YYNGEE. The CDR3 runs 16 residues. V shed 4 bases and J 0 bases; nucleotides not matched to a gene: 6. CDR3 region: CASSPGTVATNEKLFF. In DNA form, the CDR3 reads TGTGCCAGCAGCCCCGGGACAGTTGCAACTAATGAAAAACTGTTTTTT.

This clone was seen just once. In DNA form, the CDR3 reads TGTGCCAGCAGCTCAGGAACAGGGAAAAGGTCACCCCTCCACTTT. This sequence encodes CASSSGTGKRSPLHF. The rearrangement links TRBV5-8 to TRBJ1-6; TRBD1 might be the D (6 bases). CDR3 length: 15 residues. From germline, CDR1 is SGHTS and CDR2 YDEGEE. The V and J ends lost 3 bases and 10 bases respectively, with 17 bases between them.

CDR3 DNA: TGTGCCAGCAGCTTAGATCCAACGGACTATGGCTACACCTTC. Amino acid sequence: CASSLDPTDYGYTF. This sequence joins TRBV7-3 and TRBJ1-2; D is undetermined. CDR1 is SGHTA and CDR2 is FQGTGA in the germline V gene. CDR3 length: 14 amino acids. V lost 2 bases, J lost 3 bases, and 10 bases lay in between.

This chain links TRBV20-1 with TRBJ2-5; D not certain. Germline loops: CDR1 DFQATT, CDR2 SNEGSKA (reference sequence). Trimming stripped 0 bases from V and 5 bases from J, with 4 bases between. The CDR3 has 11 amino acids. CDR3 amino acids: CSARDEETQYF. Written as DNA, the CDR3 is TGCAGTGCTAGAGATGAGGAGACCCAGTACTTC.

The CDR3 reads CASSEGGASGNTIYF. CDR3 in DNA: TGCGCCAGCAGCGAAGGTGGAGCCTCTGGAAACACCATATATTTT. The J gene is TRBJ1-3, the V gene TRBV5-1, with D unclear. Per germline, CDR1 SGHRS and CDR2 YFSETQ. This CDR3 spans 15 amino acids. V lost 4 bases and J lost 0, with 11 bases in between.

This chain connects TRBV30 to TRBJ1-5, with D maybe TRBD1 (5 bases). The V gene lost 3 bases and the J gene lost 2 bases, with 17 bases spanning the gap. CDR1 GTSNPN and CDR2 SVGIG come from the germline V gene (reference sequence). CDR3 length: 16 amino acids. CDR3 residues: CAWRKAGGVGNQPQHF. The CDR3 region has the DNA TGTGCCTGGAGAAAGGCCGGGGGGGTGGGCAATCAGCCCCAGCATTTT.

This sequence joins TRBV7-2 and TRBJ2-2; 11 nucleotides line up with TRBD2. Germline V gene sequence: CDR1 SGHTA, CDR2 FQGNSA. Trimming cost V 3 bases and J 3 bases; bases outside gene matches: 6. The CDR3 length is 17 residues. CDR3 sequence (DNA): TGTGCCAGCAGCTTTTTAGCGGGGGGGCCTGACACCGGGGAGCTGTTTTTT. As protein: CASSFLAGGPDTGELFF.

The chain links TRBV6-2 or TRBV6-3 to TRBJ1-5, with 9 bases matching TRBD1. CDR1 and CDR2 (germline): MNHEY, SVGEGT. The CDR3 is 16 amino acids. V dropped 2 bases and J dropped 7; count of bases not matched to a gene: 9. The CDR3 DNA follows: TGTGCCAGCAGTTACCCGAACAGGGGGCAGGGACAGCCCCAGCATTTT. Translated, it gives CASSYPNRGQGQPQHF.

The CDR3: CASSQVIAGGSETQYF. CDR3 DNA sequence: TGCGCCAGCAGCCAAGTTATAGCGGGAGGTTCGGAGACCCAGTACTTC. The chain combines TRBV4-1 with TRBJ2-5, with 10 positions matching TRBD2. The CDR3 runs 16 residues. V shed 1 base and J 5 bases; nucleotides not matched to a gene: 7. Germline-derived CDR1 and CDR2 are MGHRA and YSYEKL.